One and the same sample provided the 4 T cell receptor beta chains below, sequenced in a study of blood T cell repertoires in COVID-19. The repertoire was sequenced with immunoSEQ multiplex PCR; TCRdb's copy has only in-frame clones and lacks some. The sample carries tens of thousands of clones, approximately 84% recorded once. The sample comprised peripheral blood. The receptor set was obtained from an older man with COVID-19, enrolled during active disease.

The chain couples TRBV28 to TRBJ2-1, with D possibly being TRBD1 (6 bases). CDR1 and CDR2 from the germline V gene are MDHEN and SYDVKM. CDR3 length equals 14 residues. Between the trimmed V and J ends, which lost 5 bases and 3 bases, there was a span of 11 bases. CDR3 sequence (DNA): TGTGCCAGCAGTCCAGGACAGATCTACAATGAGCAGTTCTTC. Protein product: CASSPGQIYNEQFF.

The CDR3 protein is CASSSLGQGGYEQYF. In nucleotides, the CDR3 is TGTGCCAGCAGTTCCCTGGGGCAGGGAGGCTACGAGCAGTACTTC. The chain carries TRBV6-5 and TRBJ2-7, with D maybe TRBD2 (6 bases). The germline V and J ends were trimmed by 4 bases and 3 bases, with 16 bases remaining between them. This CDR3 comprises 15 residues. Per the germline V gene, CDR1 is MNHEY and CDR2 is SVGAGI.

J is TRBJ2-1 and V is TRBV19; 12 bases agree with TRBD2. V lost 1 base to trimming and J lost 9 bases; unmatched junction nucleotides: 7. This CDR3 is 16 amino acids long. CDR1 and CDR2 from the germline V gene are LNHDA and SQIVND (reference sequence). The CDR3 protein is CASSIAPSGRAGEQFF. The CDR3 nucleotides are TGTGCCAGTAGTATAGCCCCTAGCGGGAGGGCCGGTGAGCAGTTCTTC.

The chain joins TRBV11-2 to TRBJ2-3, with 8 bases aligning to TRBD1. V shed 5 bases, J shed 6 bases, and the junction held 10 bases outside the gene matches. Per the germline V gene, CDR1 is SGHAT and CDR2 is FQNNGV. The length of the CDR3 is 15 residues. The CDR3 loop reads CASSPGQGFRDTQYF. CDR3 bases: TGTGCCAGCAGCCCCGGACAGGGTTTTAGGGATACGCAGTATTTT. The complete variable domain, with remaining parts taken from reference TRBV11-2 and TRBJ2-3, reads EAGVAQSPRYKIIEKRQSVAFWCNPISGHATLYWYQQILGQGPKLLIQFQNNGVVDDSQLPKDRFSAERLKGVDSTLKIQPAKLEDSAVYLCASSPGQGFRDTQYFGPGTRLTVL.